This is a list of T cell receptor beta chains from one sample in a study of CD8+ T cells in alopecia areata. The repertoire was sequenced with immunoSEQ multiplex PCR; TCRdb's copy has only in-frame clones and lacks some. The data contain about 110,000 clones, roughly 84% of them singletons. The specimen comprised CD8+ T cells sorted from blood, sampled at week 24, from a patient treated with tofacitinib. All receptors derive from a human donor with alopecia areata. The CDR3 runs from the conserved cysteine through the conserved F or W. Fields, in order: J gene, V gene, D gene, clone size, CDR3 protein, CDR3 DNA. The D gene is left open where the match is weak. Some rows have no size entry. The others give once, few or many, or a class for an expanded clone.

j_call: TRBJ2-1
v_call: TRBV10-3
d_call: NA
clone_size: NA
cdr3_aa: CAISESGESYNEQFF
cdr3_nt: TGTGCCATCAGTGAGTCGGGAGAGTCTTACAATGAGCAGTTCTTC

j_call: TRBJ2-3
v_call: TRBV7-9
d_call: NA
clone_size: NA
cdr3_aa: CASSSDGARTDTQYF
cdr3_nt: TGTGCCAGCAGCTCCGATGGGGCGCGGACAGATACGCAGTATTTT

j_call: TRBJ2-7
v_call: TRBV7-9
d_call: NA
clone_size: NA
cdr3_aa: CASSSYDSTSYEQYF
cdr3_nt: TGTGCCAGCAGCTCGTACGACAGCACCTCCTACGAGCAGTACTTC

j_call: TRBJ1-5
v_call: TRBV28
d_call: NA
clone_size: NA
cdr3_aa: CASSDPGNLDQPQHF
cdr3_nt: TGTGCCAGCAGCGATCCCGGGAATTTGGATCAGCCCCAGCATTTT

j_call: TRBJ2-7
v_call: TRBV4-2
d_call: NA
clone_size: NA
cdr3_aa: CASSLGGYEQYF
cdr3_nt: TGTGCCAGCAGCCTTGGCGGCTACGAGCAGTACTTC

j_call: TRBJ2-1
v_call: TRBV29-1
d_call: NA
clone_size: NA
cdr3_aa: CSVERPSSYNEQFF
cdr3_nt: TGCAGCGTTGAACGACCGTCATCCTACAATGAGCAGTTCTTC

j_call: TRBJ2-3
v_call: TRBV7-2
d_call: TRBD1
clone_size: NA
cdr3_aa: CASSGDRGLVDTQYF
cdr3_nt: TGTGCCAGCAGCGGGGACAGGGGGCTTGTAGATACGCAGTATTTT

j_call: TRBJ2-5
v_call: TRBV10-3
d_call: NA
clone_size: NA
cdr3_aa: CAISESGGETQYF
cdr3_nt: TGTGCCATCAGTGAGTCGGGGGGAGAGACCCAGTACTTC

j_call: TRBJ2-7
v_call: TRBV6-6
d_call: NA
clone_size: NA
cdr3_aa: CASSHHGVSYEQYF
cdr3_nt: TGTGCCAGCAGTCACCACGGGGTCTCCTACGAGCAGTACTTC

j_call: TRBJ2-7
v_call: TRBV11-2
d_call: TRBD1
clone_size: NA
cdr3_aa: CASSLGPGGTYEQYF
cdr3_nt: TGTGCCAGCAGCTTAGGGCCAGGGGGTACCTACGAGCAGTACTTC

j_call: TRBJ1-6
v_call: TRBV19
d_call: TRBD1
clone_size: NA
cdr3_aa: CASSNLLQGARSPLHF
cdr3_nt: TGTGCCAGTAGTAACCTGCTACAGGGGGCTCGGTCACCCCTCCACTTT

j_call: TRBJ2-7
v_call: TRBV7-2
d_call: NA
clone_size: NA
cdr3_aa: CASSLAGAHEQYF
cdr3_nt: TGTGCCAGCAGCTTAGCGGGAGCCCACGAGCAGTACTTC

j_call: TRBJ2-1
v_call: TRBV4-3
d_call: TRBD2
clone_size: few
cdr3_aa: CASSQDGTSGNEQFF
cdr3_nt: TGCGCCAGCAGCCAAGACGGGACTAGCGGCAATGAGCAGTTCTTC

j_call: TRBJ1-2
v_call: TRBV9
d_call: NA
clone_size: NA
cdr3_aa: CASSAGILTIGYTF
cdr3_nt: TGTGCCAGCAGCGCGGGAATTCTAACGATAGGCTACACCTTC

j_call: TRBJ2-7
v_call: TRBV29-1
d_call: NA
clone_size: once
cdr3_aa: CSVEIGGTYEQYF
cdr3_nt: TGCAGCGTTGAAATCGGGGGAACCTACGAGCAGTACTTC

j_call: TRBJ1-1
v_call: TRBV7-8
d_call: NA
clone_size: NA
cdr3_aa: CASSLRRVTEAFF
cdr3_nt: TGTGCCAGCAGCTTACGGAGGGTCACTGAAGCTTTCTTT